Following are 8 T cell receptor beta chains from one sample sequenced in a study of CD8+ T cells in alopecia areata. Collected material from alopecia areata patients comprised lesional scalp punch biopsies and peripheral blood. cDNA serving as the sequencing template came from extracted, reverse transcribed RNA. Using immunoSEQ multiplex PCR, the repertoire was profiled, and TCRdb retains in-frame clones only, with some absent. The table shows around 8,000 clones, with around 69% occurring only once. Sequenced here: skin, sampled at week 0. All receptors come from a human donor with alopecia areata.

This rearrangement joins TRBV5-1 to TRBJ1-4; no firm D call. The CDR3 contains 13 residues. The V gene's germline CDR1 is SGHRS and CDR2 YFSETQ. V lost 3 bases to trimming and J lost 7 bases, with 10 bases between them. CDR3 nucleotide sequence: TGCGCCAGCAGCTCCCTAGCGGGTGAAAAACTGTTTTTT. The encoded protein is CASSSLAGEKLFF.

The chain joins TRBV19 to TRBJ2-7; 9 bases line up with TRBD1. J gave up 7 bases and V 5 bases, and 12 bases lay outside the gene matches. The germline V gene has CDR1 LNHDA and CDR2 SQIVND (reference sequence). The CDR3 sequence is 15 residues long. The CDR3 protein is CASSPQGARYGEQYF. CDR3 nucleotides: TGTGCCAGTAGTCCACAGGGGGCGCGGTACGGAGAGCAGTACTTC.

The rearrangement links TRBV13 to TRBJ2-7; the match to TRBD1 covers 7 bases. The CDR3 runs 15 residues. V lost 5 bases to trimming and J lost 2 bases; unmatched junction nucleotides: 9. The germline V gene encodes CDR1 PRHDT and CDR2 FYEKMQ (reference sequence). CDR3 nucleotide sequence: TGTGCCAGCAGCCCACGGGACAGCGTCACCTACGAGCAGTACTTC. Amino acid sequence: CASSPRDSVTYEQYF.

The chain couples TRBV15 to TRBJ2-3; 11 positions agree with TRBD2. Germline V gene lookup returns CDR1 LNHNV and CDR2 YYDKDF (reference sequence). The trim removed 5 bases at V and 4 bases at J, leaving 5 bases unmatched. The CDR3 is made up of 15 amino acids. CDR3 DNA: TGTGCCACCAGCGTTAGCGGGGGGGCCCCAGATACGCAGTATTTT. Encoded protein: CATSVSGGAPDTQYF. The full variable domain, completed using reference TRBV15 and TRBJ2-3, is DAMVIQNPRYQVTQFGKPVTLSCSQTLNHNVMYWYQQKSSQAPKLLFHYYDKDFNNEADTPDNFQSRRPNTSFCFLDIRSPGLGDTAMYLCATSVSGGAPDTQYFGPGTRLTVL.

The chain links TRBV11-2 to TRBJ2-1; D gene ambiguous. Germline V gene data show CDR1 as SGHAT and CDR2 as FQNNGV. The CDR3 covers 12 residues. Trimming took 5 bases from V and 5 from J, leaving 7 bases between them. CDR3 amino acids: CASSRADNEQFF. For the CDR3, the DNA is TGTGCCAGCAGCCGCGCCGACAATGAGCAGTTCTTC.

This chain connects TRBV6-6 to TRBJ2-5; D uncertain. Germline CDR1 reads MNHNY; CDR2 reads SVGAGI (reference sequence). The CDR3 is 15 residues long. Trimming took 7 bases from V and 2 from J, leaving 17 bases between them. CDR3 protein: CASNPTSRLQETQYF. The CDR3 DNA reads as TGTGCCAGCAACCCAACGTCCCGCCTACAAGAGACCCAGTACTTC.

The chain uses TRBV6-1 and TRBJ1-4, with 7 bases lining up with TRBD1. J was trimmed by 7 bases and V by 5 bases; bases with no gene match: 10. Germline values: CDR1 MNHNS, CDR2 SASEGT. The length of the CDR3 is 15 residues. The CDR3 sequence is CASSHQQGLPEKLFF. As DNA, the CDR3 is TGTGCCAGCAGTCACCAACAGGGGTTGCCTGAAAAACTGTTTTTT.

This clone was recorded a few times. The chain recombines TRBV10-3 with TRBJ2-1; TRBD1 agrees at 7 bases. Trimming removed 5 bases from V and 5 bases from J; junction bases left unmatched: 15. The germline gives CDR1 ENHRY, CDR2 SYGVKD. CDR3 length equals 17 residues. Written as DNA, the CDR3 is TGTGCCATCAGTTCTAGACAGGGTCTTAGAGGCGACAATGAGCAGTTCTTC. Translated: CAISSRQGLRGDNEQFF.